This TCR beta chain comes out of a study of healthy donors' naive CD4 and CD8 T cells. Study outcomes and limitations: Reportedly, most V and J gene segments showed naive CD4+ versus CD8+ bias. Chains were not paired, since alpha and beta were sequenced in bulk.

Germline CDR1 is GTSNPN and CDR2 is SVGIG (reference sequence). Trimming took off 0 bases at V and 3 bases at J, with 9 bases between the two ends. CDR3 length: 13 residues. Starting from about 0.45 ug of total RNA, TCR libraries were made with linear amplification. Each CDR3 protein is one row after TCRdb ran MiXCR on the reads. The sample holds about 180,000 distinct CDR3 sequences; over 60% are singletons and the top ten take 2% to 2.5%. To note about this clonotype: What it binds is not known.

Source material: naive CD4+ and CD8+ T cells sorted from blood, pooled from several donors. The sequence derives from a pool of human donors in good health; the sample pools cells from several healthy donors. The rearrangement joins TRBV30 to TRBJ2-7; D remains ambiguous. CDR3 nucleotides: TGTGCCTGGAGTGTCGGAGAGTACTACGAGCAGTACTTC. Translating gives CAWSVGEYYEQYF.